The 22 T cell receptor beta chains below come from one sample, sequenced in a study of blood T cell repertoires in COVID-19. Sequencing used immunoSEQ multiplex PCR; TCRdb keeps in-frame clones, though not all of them. The table has around 80,000 clones, approximately 80% seen once. The sequencing input was peripheral blood. Every receptor here comes from a man older than 75 with acute or convalescent COVID-19.

This sequence joins TRBV29-1 and TRBJ1-1; unclear D gene. V lost 8 bases and J lost 4, with 14 bases in between. The CDR3 sequence is 12 residues long. CDR1 SQVTM and CDR2 ANQGSEA come from the germline V gene. The CDR3 nucleotides read TGCAGCTTCCGACCCGGCGGCACTGAAGCTTTCTTT. Amino acid sequence: CSFRPGGTEAFF.

This clone occurred once. CDR3 sequence reads: CASSPDQGASNTGELFF. DNA for the CDR3: TGTGCCAGCTCACCGGACCAGGGGGCCTCGAACACCGGGGAGCTGTTTTTT. The chain uses TRBV18 and TRBJ2-2; 8 nucleotides line up with TRBD1. The germline V gene has CDR1 KGHSH and CDR2 LQKENI. V shed 3 bases and J 0 bases; nucleotides not matched to a gene: 6. The CDR3 contains 17 residues.

Only a few counts were recorded for this clone. The rearrangement joins TRBV5-1 to TRBJ2-7; 7 bases line up with TRBD1. V trimming: 4 bases; J trimming: 5 bases; junction bases outside the gene matches: 12. The germline CDR1 and CDR2 sequences are SGHRS and YFSETQ. CDR3 length equals 15 residues. CDR3: CASSRAGTAIHEQYF. The CDR3 DNA is TGCGCCAGCAGCAGAGCCGGGACAGCGATCCACGAGCAGTACTTC.

The chain joins TRBV14 to TRBJ2-2; TRBD1 matches 7 bases. Germline V gene lookup returns CDR1 SGHDN and CDR2 FVKESK. Trimming cost V 0 bases and J 0 bases; bases outside gene matches: 4. The CDR3 is 17 amino acids. CDR3: CASSQDFGTANTGELFF. The CDR3 nucleotides are TGTGCCAGCAGCCAAGATTTTGGGACAGCGAACACCGGGGAGCTGTTTTTT.

This sequence joins TRBV5-1 and TRBJ2-3; 7 positions match TRBD1. The germline V gene encodes CDR1 SGHRS and CDR2 YFSETQ. V shed 3 bases and J 3 bases; nucleotides not matched to a gene: 7. This CDR3 has 15 amino acids. CDR3 nucleotide sequence: TGCGCCAGCAGCTACGGGACAGACGCTACAGATACGCAGTATTTT. Translation gives CASSYGTDATDTQYF. The full variable domain, its missing parts supplied by reference TRBV5-1 and TRBJ2-3, is KAGVTQTPRYLIKTRGQQVTLSCSPISGHRSVSWYQQTPGQGLQFLFEYFSETQRNKGNFPGRFSGRQFSNSRSEMNVSTLELGDSALYLCASSYGTDATDTQYFGPGTRLTVL.

The chain is built from TRBV5-1 and TRBJ2-5; 13 bases match TRBD2. J gave up 9 bases and V 4 bases, and 15 bases lay outside the gene matches. Germline lookup yields CDR1 SGHRS and CDR2 YFSETQ. The CDR3 length is 17 residues. The CDR3 nucleotides are TGCGCCAGCAGCGGATACGGGACTAGCGGGGCCCCAGGGGCCCAGTACTTC. This encodes CASSGYGTSGAPGAQYF. Looking up the rest from reference TRBV5-1 and TRBJ2-5 gives the full variable domain: KAGVTQTPRYLIKTRGQQVTLSCSPISGHRSVSWYQQTPGQGLQFLFEYFSETQRNKGNFPGRFSGRQFSNSRSEMNVSTLELGDSALYLCASSGYGTSGAPGAQYFGPGTRLLVL.

The rearrangement uses TRBV5-1 and TRBJ2-7; 10 bases map to TRBD2. Germline CDR1 reads SGHRS; CDR2 reads YFSETQ. V trimming: 0 bases; J trimming: 2 bases; junction bases outside the gene matches: 5. The CDR3 runs to 16 residues. The DNA of the CDR3 is TGCGCCAGCAGCTTGGTTGTTAGCGGGGGGCCCTACGAGCAGTACTTC. Its protein product is CASSLVVSGGPYEQYF.

V and J are TRBV7-3 and TRBJ1-3, with 7 bases that match TRBD1. After removal of 5 bases from V and 0 bases from J, the junction contained 7 bases not matched to a gene. The CDR3 is 16 residues long. The germline V gene has CDR1 SGHTA and CDR2 FQGTGA. CDR3 protein: CASSPRQGGSGNTIYF. CDR3 sequence (DNA): TGTGCCAGCAGCCCCCGACAGGGCGGCTCTGGAAACACCATATATTTT.

The rearrangement joins TRBV5-1 to TRBJ1-2; no firm D call. The CDR3 sequence is 14 residues long. Looked up from germline, CDR1 is SGHRS and CDR2 is YFSETQ. V shed 0 bases and J shed 0 bases, with 6 bases lying between them. Here the CDR3 DNA reads TGCGCCAGCAGCTTGGAAAATACTAACTATGGCTACACCTTC. It codes for CASSLENTNYGYTF.

The sample holds a few counts of this clone. V is TRBV11-2 and J is TRBJ2-3; D ambiguous. CDR1 and CDR2 from the germline V gene are SGHAT and FQNNGV. CDR3 size: 15 residues. Trimming stripped 0 bases from V and 2 bases from J, with 9 bases between. As DNA, the CDR3 is TGTGCCAGCAGCTTAGATGTAGCTGACACAGATACGCAGTATTTT. Residues: CASSLDVADTDTQYF.

This clone came up a few times. The rearrangement uses TRBV20-1 and TRBJ1-2; no clear D gene. Trimming left V 3 bases short and J 4 bases short, with 15 bases between. Looked up from germline, CDR1 is DFQATT and CDR2 is SNEGSKA (reference sequence). The CDR3 covers 14 residues. The CDR3 protein is CSASTEGWSYGYTF. CDR3 sequence (DNA): TGCAGTGCTAGTACGGAGGGATGGAGCTATGGCTACACCTTC.

The J gene is TRBJ2-3, the V gene TRBV7-6; 7 nucleotides match TRBD2. The CDR3 has 15 residues. The germline gives CDR1 SGHVS, CDR2 FNYEAQ. The trim removed 3 bases at V and 9 bases at J, leaving 12 bases unmatched. The CDR3, as DNA: TGTGCCAGCAGCTTCGAGCGGGGCGGCGGAGGCACGCAGTATTTT. Protein sequence: CASSFERGGGGTQYF.

This chain joins TRBV29-1 and TRBJ2-3, with no clear D. Germline CDR1 and CDR2: SQVTM and ANQGSEA. CDR3 length: 11 residues. The V end was cut by 4 bases, the J end by 2 bases, with 4 bases between. The CDR3 region is CSVVNTDTQYF. CDR3 in DNA: TGCAGCGTTGTTAACACAGATACGCAGTATTTT.

The chain links TRBV5-5 to TRBJ2-2, with 9 bases identical to TRBD1. This CDR3 is built from 16 residues. The ends lost 0 bases at V and 4 bases at J; junction bases unmatched: 4. The germline gives CDR1 SGHKS, CDR2 YYEKEE (reference sequence). Here the CDR3 DNA reads TGTGCCAGCAGCTTGGTACAGGGGGCGAGCACCGGGGAGCTGTTTTTT. Translated, it gives CASSLVQGASTGELFF. Variable domain in full (rest from reference TRBV5-5 and TRBJ2-2): DAGVTQSPTHLIKTRGQQVTLRCSPISGHKSVSWYQQVLGQGPQFIFQYYEKEERGRGNFPDRFSARQFPNYSSELNVNALLLGDSALYLCASSLVQGASTGELFFGEGSRLTVL.

This chain connects TRBV6-1 to TRBJ2-4; 7 bases fit TRBD1. Trimming cost V 6 bases and J 5 bases; bases outside gene matches: 10. Germline assignment: CDR1 MNHNS and CDR2 SASEGT. This CDR3 is 15 amino acids long. The CDR3 is CASRRGQAKENIQYF. In DNA, the CDR3 is TGTGCCAGCAGACGTGGACAGGCGAAGGAAAACATTCAGTACTTC.

The chain combines TRBV4-2 with TRBJ1-6; D is unresolved. Looked up from germline, CDR1 is LGHNA and CDR2 is YNFKEQ. V shed 4 bases and J shed 4 bases, with 8 bases lying between them. The CDR3 contains 14 residues. The CDR3 sequence is CASSPSPYNSPLHF. The DNA for the CDR3 is TGTGCCAGCAGCCCCAGTCCTTATAATTCACCCCTCCACTTT.

This clone occurred a few times. The chain is built from TRBV6-1 and TRBJ2-7; D is perhaps TRBD1 (5 bases). Germline CDR1 and CDR2: MNHNS and SASEGT. This CDR3 region has 15 residues. Between the trimmed V and J ends, which lost 1 base and 5 bases, there was a span of 15 bases. The CDR3 DNA reads TGTGCCAGCAGTGAAGGGCAGGGCCCTTACCACGAGCAGTACTTC. Its translation is CASSEGQGPYHEQYF.

This chain connects TRBV6-6 to TRBJ1-2; tentatively, D is TRBD1 (5 bases). The V end was cut by 5 bases, the J end by 2 bases, with 15 bases between. CDR1 MNHNY and CDR2 SVGAGI come from the germline V gene (reference sequence). CDR3 length: 15 amino acids. CDR3 sequence reads: CASSQPGLENYGYTF. CDR3 nucleotides: TGTGCCAGCAGTCAACCGGGACTGGAGAACTATGGCTACACCTTC.

This chain uses TRBV7-9 with TRBJ2-2, with D unresolved. Germline V lookup: CDR1 SEHNR, CDR2 FQNEAQ (reference sequence). V was pared by 0 bases and J by 1 base, with 6 bases between. The CDR3 length is 15 residues. The CDR3 region has the DNA TGTGCCAGCAGCTTAGCTCCACTGAACACCGGGGAGCTGTTTTTT. Translating it yields CASSLAPLNTGELFF.

The rearrangement joins TRBV7-8 to TRBJ1-4; the match to TRBD1 covers 7 bases. V was clipped by 7 bases and J by 7 bases; unmatched bases: 6. The germline V gene has CDR1 SGHVS and CDR2 FQNEAQ. The CDR3 contains 13 residues. The CDR3 nucleotides read TGTGCCAGCAACAGGGGAGTGGGTGAAAAACTGTTTTTT. Residues: CASNRGVGEKLFF.

The chain links TRBV2 to TRBJ1-1, with TRBD1 identical over 7 bases. The CDR3 runs to 15 residues. J was trimmed by 1 base and V by 6 bases; bases with no gene match: 8. CDR1 is SNHLY and CDR2 is FYNNEI in the germline V gene. CDR3 amino acids: CASRVRDSQNTEAFF. The CDR3 DNA is TGTGCCAGCAGGGTACGGGACAGTCAGAACACTGAAGCTTTCTTT.

The sample holds one count of this clone. The chain recombines TRBV18 with TRBJ1-1, with 8 bases matching TRBD1. Germline loops: CDR1 KGHSH, CDR2 LQKENI. The J segment lost 4 bases and the V segment lost 4 bases, leaving 8 bases of the junction unmatched. The CDR3 covers 15 residues. CDR3 in DNA: TGTGCCAGCTCACGAGACAGGGGTCAAACCACTGAAGCTTTCTTT. This encodes CASSRDRGQTTEAFF.